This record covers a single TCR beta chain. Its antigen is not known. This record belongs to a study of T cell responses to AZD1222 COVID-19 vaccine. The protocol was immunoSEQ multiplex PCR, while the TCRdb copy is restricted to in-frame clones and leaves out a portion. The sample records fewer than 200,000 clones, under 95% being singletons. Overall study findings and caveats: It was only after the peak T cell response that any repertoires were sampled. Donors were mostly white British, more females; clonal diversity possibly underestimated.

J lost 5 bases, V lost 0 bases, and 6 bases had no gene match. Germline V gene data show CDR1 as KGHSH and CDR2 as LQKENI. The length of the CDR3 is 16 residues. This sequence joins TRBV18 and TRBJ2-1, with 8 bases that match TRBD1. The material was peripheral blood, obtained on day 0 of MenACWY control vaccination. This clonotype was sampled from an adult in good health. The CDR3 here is CASSPPVTGVNNEQFF. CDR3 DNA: TGTGCCAGCTCACCACCTGTGACAGGGGTAAACAATGAGCAGTTCTTC.